This T cell receptor beta chain was retrieved from a study of T cells in Graves' hyperthyroidism and ophthalmopathy. Germline-derived CDR1 and CDR2 are MNHNS and SASEGT. This CDR3 contains 14 residues. With V trimmed by 4 bases and J by 4 bases, 6 bases remained unmatched. This clonotype was observed many times. Its antigen is unidentified. RNA transcripts served as the template for amplifying TCR beta CDR3 regions. TCR CDR3 regions were first amplified by RT-PCR with HTBI primers. Using its own MiXCR run on the multiplex PCR reads, TCRdb lists one record per CDR3 protein. The profile shows nearly 600,000 distinct CDR3 sequences, about 14% of them singletons. General study points: Blood shared most expanded thyroid clonotypes above 0.001.

Those with hyperthyroidism were 18 to 65 years old, newly diagnosed, and ill for under 2 months. This clonotype originated in a woman in her thirties with Graves' hyperthyroidism that later progressed to Graves' ophthalmopathy. The rearrangement links TRBV6-1 to TRBJ2-7; 8 positions match TRBD2. The sequenced sample was blood. CDR3: CASSGTSFLYEQYF. DNA of the CDR3: TGTGCCAGCAGTGGGACTAGCTTCCTTTACGAGCAGTACTTC.